One and the same sample provided the 25 T cell receptor beta chains below, sequenced in a study of T-cell memory formation after mild COVID-19. TCRdb reprocessed the 5' RACE reads with MiXCR, giving one entry per CDR3 protein. The table has roughly 300,000 distinct CDR3 sequences, 15% to 20% seen once; the top ten hold more than 20%. Sequenced sample: PBMCs or a T cell subset sorted from them (not recorded which). All receptors derive from a man aged 18 to 29 who had mild COVID-19 (a few samples of this study predate the infection). Cell type and time point are not known.

This clonotype was counted only a few times. This sequence joins TRBV7-2 and TRBJ1-5, with D perhaps matching TRBD1 (6 bases). This CDR3 contains 14 residues. Trimming took off 5 bases at V and 3 bases at J, with 11 bases between the two ends. Germline-derived CDR1 and CDR2 are SGHTA and FQGNSA. In nucleotides, the CDR3 is TGTGCCAGCAGCGACGGACAGTTCAATCAGCCCCAGCATTTT. Protein: CASSDGQFNQPQHF.

This clonotype was counted many times. The chain links TRBV5-1 to TRBJ1-2; D unclear. The V end was cut by 0 bases, the J end by 4 bases, with 10 bases between. CDR3 length: 14 residues. Germline V gene lookup returns CDR1 SGHRS and CDR2 YFSETQ. Here the CDR3 reads CASSLGGRLYGYTF. The CDR3 DNA sequence: TGCGCCAGCAGCTTGGGAGGCAGACTCTATGGCTACACCTTC.

There are a few counts of this clonotype. The V gene is TRBV20-1, the J gene TRBJ2-6, with a weak D call TRBD2 (5 bases). This CDR3 contains 14 residues. V dropped 2 bases and J dropped 1 base, with 6 bases sitting between them. Germline V gene data show CDR1 as DFQATT and CDR2 as SNEGSKA (reference sequence). The DNA of the CDR3 is TGCAGTGCTAGACGGGAATCTGGGGCCAACGTCCTGACTTTC. Amino acid sequence: CSARRESGANVLTF.

This clonotype was seen a handful of times. The rearrangement uses TRBV5-1 and TRBJ2-5; D ambiguous. Germline CDR1 reads SGHRS; CDR2 reads YFSETQ. The length of the CDR3 is 15 residues. Trimming cost V 0 bases and J 0 bases, with 9 bases left between them. CDR3 in amino acids: CASSLGAGNQETQYF. The CDR3 DNA reads TGCGCCAGCAGCTTGGGGGCAGGCAACCAAGAGACCCAGTACTTC.

The table lists this clonotype with many counts. This chain joins TRBV15 and TRBJ1-5; 9 bases map to TRBD1. The CDR3 contains 16 residues. Germline V gives CDR1 LNHNV, CDR2 YYDKDF (reference sequence). V shed 3 bases and J 5 bases; nucleotides not matched to a gene: 8. The CDR3 reads CATSRDRDRVDQPQHF. The CDR3 DNA is TGTGCCACCAGCAGGGACCGGGACAGGGTTGATCAGCCCCAGCATTTT. The full variable domain, in which reference TRBV15 and TRBJ1-5 provide the parts outside the CDR3, is DAMVIQNPRYQVTQFGKPVTLSCSQTLNHNVMYWYQQKSSQAPKLLFHYYDKDFNNEADTPDNFQSRRPNTSFCFLDIRSPGLGDTAMYLCATSRDRDRVDQPQHFGDGTRLSIL.

The rearrangement uses TRBV5-4 and TRBJ1-2; D call uncertain. Deletions cut 0 bases from V and 6 bases from J, with 15 bases between. Germline V gene sequence: CDR1 SGHNT, CDR2 YYREEE (reference sequence). This CDR3 has 15 amino acids. DNA of the CDR3: TGTGCCAGCAGCTTGGTGCGTCTGTGGGGAGATGGCTACACCTTC. This encodes CASSLVRLWGDGYTF.

This clonotype has a handful of counts. The chain employs TRBV20-1 and TRBJ2-5; D may match TRBD1 or TRBD2 (6 bases each). The germline V and J ends were trimmed by 2 bases and 4 bases, with 14 bases remaining between them. The CDR3 length is 14 residues. The germline V gene has CDR1 DFQATT and CDR2 SNEGSKA (reference sequence). DNA of the CDR3: TGCAGTGCTAGACGGGCCCGGGGGCGAGAGACCCAGTACTTC. It specifies CSARRARGRETQYF.

This clonotype appeared a few times. The genes are TRBV15 and TRBJ1-2; unclear D gene. Trimming stripped 3 bases from V and 4 bases from J, with 9 bases between. CDR1 LNHNV and CDR2 YYDKDF come from the germline V gene (reference sequence). CDR3 size: 13 residues. The CDR3, as DNA: TGTGCCACCAGCAGTAGACTGGGCTATGGCTACACCTTC. It translates to CATSSRLGYGYTF.

This clonotype occurred a few times. CDR3 DNA sequence: TGTGCCAGCAGTGAAATGTCAGCGGGCCAGTACTTC. Translated: CASSEMSAGQYF. The gene calls are TRBV2 and TRBJ2-4, with a possible D match to TRBD2 (6 bases). The CDR3 runs 12 residues. V was trimmed by 2 bases and J by 13 bases, leaving 12 bases between them. The germline CDR1 and CDR2 sequences are SNHLY and FYNNEI.

This clonotype was found many times. The chain combines TRBV5-1 with TRBJ1-6, with 8 positions matching TRBD1. This CDR3 contains 15 residues. Germline V CDR1 and CDR2: SGHRS, YFSETQ. V shed 4 bases, J shed 10 bases, and the junction held 10 bases outside the gene matches. The CDR3 reads CASSLIGQGDSPLHF. The CDR3 DNA reads TGCGCCAGCAGCCTAATCGGACAGGGCGACTCACCCCTCCACTTT. Using reference TRBV5-1 and TRBJ1-6 for the parts outside the CDR3, the full variable domain is KAGVTQTPRYLIKTRGQQVTLSCSPISGHRSVSWYQQTPGQGLQFLFEYFSETQRNKGNFPGRFSGRQFSNSRSEMNVSTLELGDSALYLCASSLIGQGDSPLHFGNGTRLTVT.

This clonotype was detected only a few times. The J gene is TRBJ2-3, the V gene TRBV15, with D possibly TRBD2 on 6 matching bases. Trimming took 1 base from V and 4 from J, leaving 12 bases between them. Germline V gene sequence: CDR1 LNHNV, CDR2 YYDKDF (reference sequence). The CDR3 runs 15 residues. This CDR3 is CATSRGYGGADTQYF. The CDR3 region has the DNA TGTGCCACCAGCAGAGGGTACGGGGGTGCAGATACGCAGTATTTT.

This clonotype was recorded a few times. The chain couples TRBV6-2 or TRBV6-3 to TRBJ2-1; perhaps TRBD1 as D (6 bases). V was clipped by 9 bases and J by 10 bases, with 22 bases between them. In germline, CDR1 is MNHEY, CDR2 SVGEGT. The CDR3 contains 14 residues. Here the CDR3 DNA reads TGTGCCAGTTCAGGGTGGGGGCCGTCCGGCGAGCAGTTCTTC. It specifies CASSGWGPSGEQFF.

V usage is TRBV29-1 and J usage is TRBJ1-2; D not resolved. The CDR3 has 13 residues. V was trimmed by 6 bases and J by 4 bases, leaving 15 bases between them. Germline CDR1 reads SQVTM; CDR2 reads ANQGSEA. This chain's CDR3 is CSVLSPRGYGYTF. Written as DNA, the CDR3 is TGCAGCGTCTTGTCGCCACGGGGCTATGGCTACACCTTC.

This clonotype was recorded a few times. The rearrangement uses TRBV29-1 and TRBJ2-2; D tentatively reads TRBD1 or TRBD2 (5 bases each). Trimming took 4 bases from V and 6 from J, leaving 9 bases between them. CDR1 is SQVTM and CDR2 is ANQGSEA in the germline V gene. CDR3 length: 12 residues. CDR3 sequence (DNA): TGCAGCGTTGGCTGGGGACCCGGGGAGCTGTTTTTT. It codes for CSVGWGPGELFF.

V and J are TRBV9 and TRBJ2-3; D uncertain. Germline CDR1 reads SGDLS; CDR2 reads YYNGEE. V dropped 4 bases and J dropped 7 bases, with 13 bases sitting between them. The CDR3 contains 13 residues. CDR3 in amino acids: CASSLQLLYTQYF. The CDR3 DNA is TGTGCCAGCAGCCTACAGCTGCTGTATACGCAGTATTTT.

This clonotype was recorded at least ten times. This chain connects TRBV20-1 to TRBJ1-1, with D tentatively TRBD1 (5 bases). The V and J ends lost 2 bases and 2 bases respectively, with 18 bases between them. The germline CDR1 and CDR2 sequences are DFQATT and SNEGSKA (reference sequence). CDR3 length equals 16 residues. The CDR3 DNA is TGCAGTGCTAGACTCCCCTTGACAGATCTCAACACTGAAGCTTTCTTT. Translated: CSARLPLTDLNTEAFF.

This clonotype has a handful of counts. V usage is TRBV6-1 and J usage is TRBJ2-6, with 7 bases identical to TRBD1. The V and J ends lost 7 bases and 4 bases, in that order; junction bases with no gene match: 13. This CDR3 is built from 17 residues. CDR1 and CDR2 (germline): MNHNS, SASEGT. CDR3 amino acids: CASNPPTGLYGANVLTF. CDR3 DNA sequence: TGTGCCAGCAACCCCCCGACAGGGTTGTACGGGGCCAACGTCCTGACTTTC.

The chain has TRBV10-3 and TRBJ1-2, with TRBD1 as a possible D gene (5 bases). V was clipped by 4 bases and J by 1 base, with 19 bases between them. The CDR3 extends over 17 amino acids. The germline gives CDR1 ENHRY, CDR2 SYGVKD. The DNA of the CDR3 is TGTGCCATCAGTGGTCACAGCCGGGACGGACTTAACTATGGCTACACCTTC. Its protein product is CAISGHSRDGLNYGYTF.

The chain carries TRBV7-9 and TRBJ2-2, with D perhaps given as TRBD1 or TRBD2 (5 bases each). CDR3 length: 16 residues. Germline V gene lookup returns CDR1 SEHNR and CDR2 FQNEAQ (reference sequence). The V end lost 5 bases, the J end lost 0 bases, and 13 bases lay between the germline ends. The CDR3 is CASSLPRETNTGELFF. CDR3 bases: TGTGCCAGCAGCCTCCCCAGGGAGACGAACACCGGGGAGCTGTTTTTT.

This clonotype was counted only a few times. The V and J genes are TRBV20-1 and TRBJ2-7, with 7 bases that match TRBD1. Per germline, CDR1 DFQATT and CDR2 SNEGSKA (reference sequence). Losses at the gene ends were 0 bases for V and 6 bases for J; bases not matched to a gene: 11. The CDR3 totals 15 residues. Here the CDR3 reads CSARDLGQPAREQYF. Written as DNA, the CDR3 is TGCAGTGCTAGAGATCTGGGACAGCCGGCCCGCGAGCAGTACTTC.

The CDR3 DNA follows: TGCGCCAGCAGCCAAGGAGGGACGCAGGGCGGGGAGCTGTTTTTT. Translating gives CASSQGGTQGGELFF. This chain joins TRBV4-3 and TRBJ2-2; D tentatively fits TRBD1 or TRBD2 (5 bases each). The CDR3 sequence is 15 residues long. V was clipped by 1 base and J by 7 bases, with 13 bases between them. The germline V gene encodes CDR1 LGHNA and CDR2 YSLEER.

The V and J genes are TRBV6-2 or TRBV6-3 and TRBJ1-2; tentatively, D is TRBD1 (5 bases). Trimming cost V 4 bases and J 4 bases, with 10 bases left between them. Per the germline V gene, CDR1 is MNHEY and CDR2 is SVGEGT. This CDR3 spans 13 amino acids. The CDR3 protein is CASSFREIYGYTF. In DNA form, the CDR3 reads TGTGCCAGCAGTTTCAGGGAGATCTATGGCTACACCTTC.

The J gene is TRBJ1-3, the V gene TRBV6-5; tentatively, D is TRBD1 (5 bases). Germline CDR1 is MNHEY and CDR2 is SVGAGI. Trimming removed 1 base at V and 7 bases at J, with 14 bases between. This CDR3 contains 15 residues. The CDR3 bases are TGTGCCAGCAGTTACTATCCGGGGGGAAAGAACACCATATATTTT. As protein: CASSYYPGGKNTIYF.

V gene TRBV3-1 combines with J gene TRBJ1-2; D not resolved. This CDR3 region has 13 residues. The V gene's germline CDR1 is LGHDT and CDR2 YNNKEL (reference sequence). The V end was cut by 6 bases, the J end by 7 bases, with 15 bases between. The CDR3 sequence is CASRRAVEGGYTF. The CDR3 nucleotides are TGTGCCAGCAGAAGGGCGGTGGAGGGTGGCTACACCTTC.

This clonotype appeared a few times. This chain joins TRBV7-9 and TRBJ2-1; D is perhaps TRBD2 (6 bases). V lost 0 bases and J lost 6, with 18 bases in between. Germline V gives CDR1 SEHNR, CDR2 FQNEAQ (reference sequence). This CDR3 contains 17 residues. The CDR3 DNA follows: TGTGCCAGCAGCTTAGCCTTGGCGGGGTTGCCTACCAATGAGCAGTTCTTC. Translation gives CASSLALAGLPTNEQFF.